A selection of T cell receptor beta chains follows, all from one sample in a study of OX40 agonist ivuxolimab in advanced cancers. TCRdb's copy holds only in-frame clones and misses some; the assay was immunoSEQ multiplex PCR. This table has roughly 80,000 clones, about 85% appearing once. Material: CD4+ or CD8+ T cells sorted from blood, obtained in a trial of the OX40 agonist ivuxolimab. These receptors were collected from an adult with an advanced solid tumor such as melanoma, head and neck, liver or kidney cancer. CDR3s leave out the opening cysteine and the closing phenylalanine or tryptophan. D genes are given only for firm matches.

V gene,D gene,CDR3 protein
TRBV11-1,TRBD2,ASSLVLTSGGPNEQF
TRBV5-1,NA,ASSPWFGAETQY
TRBV5-6,NA,ASSLTGGRADLWNTEAF
TRBV2,TRBD1,ASSEVLQGNQPQH
TRBV7-7,NA,ASSLRGGRTDTQY
TRBV4-3,NA,ASSLQAGDYGYT
TRBV7-2,NA,ASSWQGYEQY
TRBV1,NA,TSSHPLGGLTDGNSPLH
TRBV6-1,NA,ASSPDRLTYEQY
TRBV5-4,TRBD2,ASSFGGEAGELF
TRBV19,NA,ASSIFNQPQH
TRBV9,NA,ASSGGAAPSTDTQY
TRBV6-1,NA,ASSEGRETQY
TRBV6-6,NA,ASRRSAVSYEQY
TRBV25-1,NA,ASSGTRGAGGTDTQY
TRBV16,NA,ASSRRQTTNNEQF
TRBV7-6,TRBD1,ASSPRTGEGTDTQY
TRBV19,TRBD1,ASSPLGQVRTDTQY
TRBV7-9,TRBD2,ASSLSGAGNTDTQY
TRBV19,NA,ASKTKREGSNQPQH
TRBV19,NA,ASSIGIGGGEKLF
TRBV7-8,NA,ASSSTPAGGYT
TRBV6-1,NA,ASRWDISSGNTIY
TRBV4-3,NA,ASSLTSNQPQH
TRBV19,NA,ASSSGTTGNTIY
TRBV7-3,TRBD1,ASRRTGRNTGELF
TRBV7-2,TRBD1,ASSLWGGGRHEKLF
TRBV27,TRBD1,ASSEQGEPLH
TRBV27,NA,ASTSQGAGDEKLF
TRBV7-2,TRBD1,ASSSQGAGYTGELF
TRBV9,TRBD2,ASSVGPPVAGVYYEQY
TRBV5-1,NA,ASSLLAERINEQF
TRBV11-1,NA,ASSLEWYSGNTIY
TRBV18,TRBD1,ASSPSQGSYSNQPQH
TRBV7-9,NA,ASSLVLLQGEAF
TRBV18,NA,ASSPQGSNQPQH
TRBV27,NA,ASSLRPGNNEQF
TRBV30,NA,AWRPLGDLNTEAF
TRBV7-2,TRBD1,ASSLFQGENGYT
TRBV9,TRBD2,ASSVGAGGVNEQF
TRBV5-4,TRBD1,ASNSGGAETQY
TRBV7-3,NA,ASNGSPNTGELF
TRBV5-8,NA,ASSLVGQSSYEQY
TRBV7-6,TRBD2,ASSPRLATAETQY
TRBV6-5,NA,ASSWTANNQPQH
TRBV7-8,NA,ASSLIQARLSRGYT
TRBV11-1,TRBD1,ASSLGQGEEQY
TRBV7-7,NA,ASSLNLQETQY
TRBV19,NA,ASSTQGIWRSNQPQH
TRBV2,TRBD2,ASRQRGGYNEQF
TRBV5-5,TRBD1,ASTGQVATNEKLF
TRBV6-1,NA,ASSEWRLF
TRBV27,TRBD1,ASSSSGTGRNSPLH
TRBV5-8,TRBD1,ASSLAVTGGLQETQY
TRBV9,TRBD2,ASSVGTSGRGTDTQY